This is a list of T cell receptor beta chains from one sample in a study of identical twins. TCRdb reprocessed the 5' RACE reads via MiXCR and lists one record per CDR3 protein. Among 1,800,000 or so distinct CDR3 sequences listed, roughly 35% were seen once. Source material: cord blood. These receptors all stem from a newborn girl in good health. Both conserved end residues are part of each CDR3. The D gene is left open where the match is weak. Only part of the rows carry a size: once, few, many, or a class if the clone is expanded.

>few|TRBV3-1|NA|TRBJ2-3
TGTGCCAGCAGCCAACATCTGGGGAGGAGTAACACAGATACGCAGTATTTT
CASSQHLGRSNTDTQYF
>NA|TRBV9|TRBD2|TRBJ2-1
TGTGCCAGCAGCGTAGATCAGCGGGGGCCCTACAATGAGCAGTTCTTC
CASSVDQRGPYNEQFF
>NA|TRBV28|TRBD2|TRBJ2-7
TGTGCCAGCAGCGCTAGCGGGACTAAGGATGAGCAGTACTTC
CASSASGTKDEQYF
>few|TRBV28|TRBD1|TRBJ2-1
TGTGCCAGCAGTGCGAGACAGGGGTGGGGCAATGAGCAGTTCTTC
CASSARQGWGNEQFF
>NA|TRBV4-1|TRBD1|TRBJ1-2
TGCGCCAGCAGCCAAGGACAGGGGACTAACTATGGCTACACCTTC
CASSQGQGTNYGYTF
>NA|TRBV13|TRBD2|TRBJ2-1
TGTGCCAGCAGAGGCGGGGGAAAGAATGAGCAGTTCTTC
CASRGGGKNEQFF
>NA|TRBV7-8|NA|TRBJ2-1
TGTGCCAGCAGCTGTGTGGCGGGATCCTACAATGAGCAGTTCTTC
CASSCVAGSYNEQFF
>NA|TRBV6-1|NA|TRBJ2-7
TGTGCCAGCAGTGAGGGTCCGGGAGAGCAGTACTTC
CASSEGPGEQYF
>NA|TRBV20-1|NA|TRBJ2-7
TGCAGTGCTGGGGTCGGGACCCGACCCTACGAGCAGTACTTC
CSAGVGTRPYEQYF
>few|TRBV27|NA|TRBJ2-7
TGTGCCAGCACCTCCTTTTCGGGGAGCGAGCAGTACTTC
CASTSFSGSEQYF
>NA|TRBV5-1|NA|TRBJ2-5
TGCGCCGGCTCATCCCCGACCAACCTCGGAGAGACCCAGTACTTC
CAGSSPTNLGETQYF
>NA|TRBV7-9|TRBD1|TRBJ2-7
TGTGCCAGCAGCTTAAAGGCAGGGGGCTCCTACAATGAGCAGTACTTC
CASSLKAGGSYNEQYF
>NA|TRBV5-6|NA|TRBJ1-2
TGTGCCAGTAGCTTGGGCCCAGTTCCCTATGGCTACACCTTC
CASSLGPVPYGYTF
>NA|TRBV5-1|NA|TRBJ2-5
TGCGCCAGCAGCTTGAATTTAGATGCAGAGACCCAGTACTTC
CASSLNLDAETQYF
>NA|TRBV12-3/TRBV12-4|NA|TRBJ1-3
TGTGCCAGCAACCCAAGACACTACTCTGGAAACACCATATATTTT
CASNPRHYSGNTIYF
>many|TRBV20-1|TRBD2|TRBJ2-7
TGCAGTGCTAGAGACCTAGCGGGAGTATCCTACGAGCAGTACTTC
CSARDLAGVSYEQYF
>few|TRBV27|NA|TRBJ1-5
TGTGCCAGCAGGGGTTGTCAGCCCCAGCATTTT
CASRGCQPQHF
>NA|TRBV18|TRBD2|TRBJ2-3
TGTGCCAGCTCACGCGGACTAGCGGGAGGGCCTAGCACAGATACGCAGTATTTT
CASSRGLAGGPSTDTQYF
>NA|TRBV6-2/TRBV6-3|NA|TRBJ1-5
TGTGCCAGCAGGGCCCTTACAGGGCCTAGCAATCAGCCCCAGCATTTT
CASRALTGPSNQPQHF
>NA|TRBV15|TRBD1|TRBJ1-2
TGTGCCACCAGCAGAGCTTCCGACAGGGTCTATGGCTACACCTTC
CATSRASDRVYGYTF
>NA|TRBV11-3|TRBD2|TRBJ2-4
TGTGCCAGCACAAGGACTAGCGGGCTTCTAGGTGACGAAAAAATTCAGTACTTC
CASTRTSGLLGDEKIQYF
>few|TRBV12-3/TRBV12-4|NA|TRBJ2-5
TGTGCCAGCAGCAGGGACGGGTGGGAGACCCAGTACTTC
CASSRDGWETQYF
>many|TRBV12-3/TRBV12-4|TRBD1|TRBJ1-5
TGTGCCAGCAGTTTCGGACAGGGCAATCAGCCCCAGCATTTT
CASSFGQGNQPQHF
>NA|TRBV10-3|TRBD2|TRBJ2-7
TGTGCCATCAGTGAGCGTGCCGGGACTAGCTCCTACGAGCAGTACTTC
CAISERAGTSSYEQYF
>NA|TRBV27|TRBD1|TRBJ1-2
TGTGCCAGCAGTTTGGGACAGGGGTGGGTCTATGGCTACACCTTC
CASSLGQGWVYGYTF
>NA|TRBV21-1|NA|TRBJ1-6
TGTGCCAGCAGCAAATCGGCCGGGACGCCCTCTTCACCCCTCCACTTT
CASSKSAGTPSSPLHF
>few|TRBV12-3/TRBV12-4|NA|TRBJ2-3
TGTGCCAGCAGTTTACCCGGGACCCGCTCGTATACGCAGTATTTT
CASSLPGTRSYTQYF
>NA|TRBV5-1|TRBD2|TRBJ2-3
TGCGCCAGCAGTTTGGTCGGGGGGGTCATAGATACGCAGTATTTT
CASSLVGGVIDTQYF